The 5 T cell receptor beta chains below come from one sample, sequenced in a study of blood T cell repertoires in COVID-19. Sequencing was performed with immunoSEQ multiplex PCR; in TCRdb, only in-frame clones are kept and a portion is missing. The table shows 200,000 to 250,000 clones, with about nine tenths occurring only once. What was sequenced was peripheral blood. The receptors here all came from a man aged 25 to 45 with COVID-19, enrolled during active disease.

V and J are TRBV7-9 and TRBJ2-1; D perhaps matches TRBD1 (6 bases). The CDR3 is 12 amino acids. V was trimmed by 5 bases and J by 7 bases, leaving 9 bases between them. Germline V lookup: CDR1 SEHNR, CDR2 FQNEAQ (reference sequence). DNA for the CDR3: TGTGCCAGCAGCCTCAGGGGTAATGAGCAGTTCTTC. The encoded protein is CASSLRGNEQFF.

The chain is built from TRBV27 and TRBJ1-1; 7 bases are shared with TRBD1. The V segment lost 4 bases and the J segment 5 bases; nucleotides outside the gene matches: 7. Germline-derived CDR1 and CDR2 are MNHEY and SMNVEV (reference sequence). The CDR3 extends over 14 amino acids. The chain's CDR3 is CASSYHRGGTEAFF. The CDR3 DNA reads TGTGCCAGCAGTTACCACAGGGGAGGTACTGAAGCTTTCTTT.

This clone was counted between two and nine times. The gene calls are TRBV9 and TRBJ1-2; 11 bases are a match to TRBD1. CDR1 and CDR2 from the germline V gene are SGDLS and YYNGEE. The CDR3 spans 14 residues. The trim removed 2 bases at V and 8 bases at J, leaving 5 bases unmatched. The CDR3 sequence is CASSVWDRGEGYTF. Written as DNA, the CDR3 is TGTGCCAGCAGCGTCTGGGACAGGGGGGAAGGCTACACCTTC.

The rearrangement uses TRBV3-1 (or the pseudogene TRBV3-2) and TRBJ2-5; TRBD2 matches at 12 bases. Germline loops: CDR1 LGHDT, CDR2 YNNKEL (reference sequence). The CDR3 is 16 residues long. V gave up 3 bases and J gave up 5 bases; unmatched junction bases: 7. Here the CDR3 reads CASSHRLAGEKETQYF. The CDR3 DNA is TGTGCCAGCAGCCATCGACTAGCGGGGGAAAAGGAGACCCAGTACTTC.

The chain is built from TRBV5-4 and TRBJ1-2; 7 positions agree with TRBD1. V dropped 4 bases and J dropped 3; count of bases not matched to a gene: 3. Germline loops: CDR1 SGHNT, CDR2 YYREEE (reference sequence). The CDR3 is made up of 13 amino acids. The CDR3 nucleotides are TGTGCCAGCAGCCAAGACAGGGACTATGGCTACACCTTC. As protein: CASSQDRDYGYTF.